These 26 T cell receptor beta chains originate from one sample sequenced in a study of control samples from healthy donors and cancer patients (dated by TCRdb to 2018 to 2021). Library generation was performed with the immunoSEQ multiplex PCR assay. As stored in TCRdb, this immuneACCESS dataset retains in-frame rearrangements with V and J assigned. A fraction of the clones does not appear; measured against another copy, unresolved V genes explain less than half of the discrepancy, and the remainder lacks a known reason. This sample has around 230,000 clones in its table, and around 94% of those were observed once. The ten largest clones represent roughly 1.6% of the sample. The source material was blood. The source is a man between 45 and 60 years old in good health.

The chain uses TRBV27 and TRBJ2-7; 8 bases are a match to TRBD1. The CDR3 is made up of 13 amino acids. Germline values: CDR1 MNHEY, CDR2 SMNVEV (reference sequence). The junction had 4 bases not matched to a gene; V was cut back by 5 bases and J by 4 bases. Written as DNA, the CDR3 is TGTGCCAGCAGTAGGTACAGGGGGTACGAGCAGTACGTC. It is translated as CASSRYRGYEQYV.

The count of this clone is one. V is TRBV20-1 and J is TRBJ2-4, with D possibly being TRBD1 or TRBD2 (5 bases each). Germline V gives CDR1 DFQATT, CDR2 SNEGSKA (reference sequence). The CDR3 covers 11 residues. V was trimmed by 3 bases and J by 7 bases, leaving 7 bases between them. CDR3 protein: CSARWGNIQYF. DNA of the CDR3: TGCAGTGCTAGGTGGGGGAACATTCAGTACTTC.

CDR3 in amino acids: CASSFDGGSYTEAFF. In nucleotides, the CDR3 is TGCGCCAGCAGCTTCGACGGGGGCTCGTATACTGAAGCTTTCTTT. The chain is built from TRBV5-1 and TRBJ1-1; D possibly corresponds to TRBD1 (6 bases). V gave up 2 bases and J gave up 5 bases, with 16 bases separating them. CDR1 and CDR2 (germline): SGHRS, YFSETQ. CDR3 length: 15 residues.

The chain joins TRBV11-3 to TRBJ2-2; TRBD1 or TRBD2 may be the D gene (5 bases each). This CDR3 has 16 residues. Between the trimmed V and J ends, which lost 5 bases and 3 bases, there was a span of 16 bases. The germline CDR1 and CDR2 sequences are SGHNT and YENEEA. CDR3 sequence (DNA): TGTGCCAGCAGCCCTCGGGACCGCAGTGACACCGGGGAGCTGTTTTTT. It encodes CASSPRDRSDTGELFF.

For this clone: Other DNA sequences from this sample encode an identical CDR3 as well. The chain carries TRBV5-1 and TRBJ2-3, with 8 nucleotides matching TRBD2. The junction had 3 bases not matched to a gene; V was cut back by 0 bases and J by 0 bases. The CDR3 loop spans 16 amino acids. CDR1 is SGHRS, CDR2 YFSETQ, per germline. The CDR3 loop is CASSLVLAGSTDTQYF. The CDR3 DNA sequence: TGCGCCAGCAGCTTGGTTTTAGCGGGAAGCACAGATACGCAGTATTTT.

The V call is TRBV28, the J call TRBJ1-1; no firm D call. The germline V gene has CDR1 MDHEN and CDR2 SYDVKM. The CDR3 is 14 residues long. V was cut by 2 bases and J by 5 bases, with 12 bases left in between. CDR3 bases: TGTGCCAGCAGTTTAGGCGGGGTAGGGACTGAAGCTTTCTTT. This translates into CASSLGGVGTEAFF.

The chain carries TRBV3-1 (or the pseudogene TRBV3-2) and TRBJ2-7; D not resolved. Per germline, CDR1 LGHDT and CDR2 YNNKEL (reference sequence). V shed 0 bases and J shed 0 bases, with 9 bases lying between them. The CDR3 extends over 15 amino acids. The chain's CDR3 is CASSQEGRFSYEQYF. CDR3 in DNA: TGTGCCAGCAGCCAAGAGGGTCGGTTCTCCTACGAGCAGTACTTC.

V and J are TRBV3-1 (or the pseudogene TRBV3-2) and TRBJ2-7; D remains ambiguous. The CDR3 sequence is 13 residues long. CDR1 and CDR2 (germline): LGHDT, YNNKEL (reference sequence). Between the trimmed V and J ends, which lost 1 base and 7 bases, there was a span of 11 bases. The CDR3 sequence is CASSQGQYGEQYF. The DNA for the CDR3 is TGTGCCAGCAGCCAAGGGCAGTATGGAGAGCAGTACTTC.

The chain uses TRBV5-1 and TRBJ2-3, with no clear D. Trimming left V 0 bases short and J 1 base short, with 12 bases between. This CDR3 spans 16 amino acids. From germline, CDR1 is SGHRS and CDR2 YFSETQ. DNA for the CDR3: TGCGCCAGCAGCTTGGCTACTATTGCGGGCACAGATACGCAGTATTTT. Amino acid sequence: CASSLATIAGTDTQYF.

The chain couples TRBV18 to TRBJ2-7; 14 bases match TRBD2. The junction had 11 bases not matched to a gene; V was cut back by 1 base and J by 3 bases. CDR3 length: 19 amino acids. Germline CDR1 KGHSH, CDR2 LQKENI. This CDR3 is CASSPLTGTSGGRSYEQYF. CDR3 bases: TGTGCCAGCTCACCACTCACCGGGACTAGCGGGGGAAGAAGCTACGAGCAGTACTTC.

This clone was recorded once. The V call is TRBV13, the J call TRBJ2-5; no clear D gene. The CDR3 is made up of 13 amino acids. The germline V gene has CDR1 PRHDT and CDR2 FYEKMQ (reference sequence). Trimming took 4 bases from V and 3 from J, leaving 9 bases between them. The CDR3 sequence: CASSYPREETQYF. CDR3 coding DNA: TGTGCCAGCAGCTATCCTAGGGAAGAGACCCAGTACTTC.

The chain uses TRBV5-1 and TRBJ2-7; D remains ambiguous. The CDR3 contains 12 residues. Germline V CDR1 and CDR2: SGHRS, YFSETQ. Trimming took off 0 bases at V and 4 bases at J, with 5 bases between the two ends. Here the CDR3 reads CASSLDGYEQYV. The CDR3 DNA reads TGCGCCAGCAGCTTGGACGGGTACGAGCAGTACGTC.

The chain has TRBV7-9 and TRBJ1-2, with D unresolved. Trimming stripped 1 base from V and 8 bases from J, with 8 bases between. This CDR3 has 12 residues. The V gene's germline CDR1 is SEHNR and CDR2 FQNEAQ (reference sequence). As DNA, the CDR3 is TGTGCCAGCAGCTTAGACGATTGGGGCTACACCTTC. Its protein product is CASSLDDWGYTF.

CDR3 region: CASSPRTQNEKLFF. The CDR3 nucleotides read TGTGCCAGCAGCCCTCGGACCCAAAATGAAAAACTGTTTTTT. The rearrangement links TRBV3-1 (or the pseudogene TRBV3-2) to TRBJ1-4; D uncertain. CDR1 and CDR2 from the germline V gene are LGHDT and YNNKEL (reference sequence). The CDR3 is 14 amino acids. V was clipped by 4 bases and J by 5 bases, with 11 bases between them.

V usage is TRBV5-6 and J usage is TRBJ1-4, with 7 bases that match TRBD1. With V trimmed by 2 bases and J by 0 bases, 7 bases remained unmatched. CDR1 SGHDT and CDR2 YYEEEE come from the germline V gene. The CDR3 has 17 amino acids. CDR3 DNA: TGTGCCAGCAGCTTTAAACAGGGGACTGCAACTAATGAAAAACTGTTTTTT. Encoded protein: CASSFKQGTATNEKLFF.

The rearrangement joins TRBV7-3 to TRBJ2-1; D ambiguous. CDR1 is SGHTA, CDR2 FQGTGA, per germline. V gave up 2 bases and J gave up 1 base, with 15 bases separating them. This CDR3 has 17 residues. The CDR3 sequence is CASSLYPARSSYNEQFF. The DNA for the CDR3 is TGTGCCAGCAGCTTATACCCGGCTAGATCTTCCTACAATGAGCAGTTCTTC. Full variable domain (rest looked up from reference TRBV7-3 and TRBJ2-1): GAGVSQTPSNKVTEKGKYVELRCDPISGHTALYWYRQSLGQGPEFLIYFQGTGAADDSGLPNDRFFAVRPEGSVSTLKIQRTERGDSAVYLCASSLYPARSSYNEQFFGPGTRLTVL.

Only a few counts were recorded for this clone. The V and J genes are TRBV5-6 and TRBJ2-5; no definite D call. The CDR3 totals 13 residues. In germline, CDR1 is SGHDT, CDR2 YYEEEE. Trimming removed 4 bases from V and 1 base from J, with 8 bases in between. CDR3 nucleotide sequence: TGTGCCAGCAGCAGGCGGTCCCAAGAGACCCAGTACTTC. Amino acid sequence: CASSRRSQETQYF.

The V and J genes are TRBV6-5 and TRBJ1-5; TRBD1 agrees at 7 bases. Germline V gene lookup returns CDR1 MNHEY and CDR2 SVGAGI. The CDR3 covers 12 residues. V trimming: 10 bases; J trimming: 3 bases; junction bases outside the gene matches: 3. DNA of the CDR3: TGTGCCACGACAGGGCTCAATCAGCCCCAGCATTTT. Amino acid sequence: CATTGLNQPQHF.

This chain links TRBV19 with TRBJ1-3, with D maybe TRBD1 (6 bases). The germline gives CDR1 LNHDA, CDR2 SQIVND (reference sequence). The CDR3 is 16 amino acids. V was trimmed by 3 bases and J by 1 base, leaving 13 bases between them. CDR3 DNA: TGTGCCAGTAGTATGGAAACAGGGTATTCTGGAAACACCATATATTTT. Translating gives CASSMETGYSGNTIYF.

The chain joins TRBV7-2 to TRBJ1-5; no reliable D call. The CDR3 is 13 amino acids. CDR1 SGHTA and CDR2 FQGNSA come from the germline V gene. The V end lost 2 bases, the J end lost 5 bases, and 7 bases lay between the germline ends. The CDR3 region has the DNA TGTGCCAGCAGCTTATTAGAACATCAGCCCCAGCATTTT. Protein: CASSLLEHQPQHF.

The gene calls are TRBV28 and TRBJ2-1; either TRBD1 or TRBD2 may fit D (6 bases each). The CDR3 spans 15 residues. Germline loops: CDR1 MDHEN, CDR2 SYDVKM. V was trimmed by 7 bases and J by 8 bases, leaving 21 bases between them. The chain's CDR3 is CASNVGGRIRDEQFF. In DNA form, the CDR3 reads TGTGCCAGCAACGTTGGGGGGCGGATTAGGGATGAGCAGTTCTTC.

In the case of this clone: One end of the junction does not line up with germline, which may come from a read error. The chain uses TRBV4-2 and TRBJ1-1, with D possibly TRBD1 on 5 matching bases. CDR1 LGHNA and CDR2 YNFKEQ come from the germline V gene. The CDR3 spans 12 residues. The CDR3 DNA follows: TGTGCCAGCAGCCTTACCGGGGCTCCGGTGATCTTT. Translated: CASSLTGAPVIF.

The V call is TRBV19, the J call TRBJ1-4; perhaps TRBD1 as D (5 bases). The CDR3 extends over 14 amino acids. V was shortened by 6 bases and J by 10 bases, with 18 bases between the two germline ends. Germline loops: CDR1 LNHDA, CDR2 SQIVND (reference sequence). The DNA for the CDR3 is TGTGCCAGTAGACTGTCGGGGGGTGAGGGAAAACTGTTTTTT. Encoded protein: CASRLSGGEGKLFF.

The gene calls are TRBV28 and TRBJ2-1, with 7 bases that match TRBD1. The CDR3 totals 13 residues. J lost 8 bases, V lost 2 bases, and 3 bases had no gene match. From germline, CDR1 is MDHEN and CDR2 SYDVKM. CDR3 sequence (DNA): TGTGCCAGCAGTTTAGACAGGGTCCATGAGCAGTTCTTC. Translation gives CASSLDRVHEQFF.

The chain links TRBV5-4 to TRBJ2-1; the D gene is possibly TRBD1 (5 bases). The CDR3 covers 16 residues. Trimming took off 5 bases at V and 6 bases at J, with 21 bases between the two ends. From germline, CDR1 is SGHNT and CDR2 YYREEE (reference sequence). The CDR3 bases are TGTGCCAGCAGACAAGAAGGCAGGGTTTTAGGCAATGAGCAGTTCTTC. Its translation: CASRQEGRVLGNEQFF.

The rearrangement uses TRBV12-3 or TRBV12-4 and TRBJ1-4; D uncertain. V was trimmed by 6 bases and J by 8 bases, leaving 13 bases between them. This CDR3 has 13 amino acids. CDR3 coding DNA: TGTGCCAGCAGCACCCAACGGTTCGAAAAACTGTTTTTT. Its translation: CASSTQRFEKLFF.